The source of this T cell receptor (beta chain) is a study of cytomegalovirus exposure and HLA in healthy donors (dated by TCRdb to 2015 to 2018). With regard to the full study: According to an earlier analysis of a few hundred of the donors, 150 million to 200 million T cells yielded some 110 million unique TCR beta sequences and about 300 Gb of sequence data. Roughly 300 gigabases of sequencing data and around 88 million unique TCR sequences made up an early release that covered several hundred HLA-typed donors. Among the roughly 400 genotyped donors, roughly 80% belonged to the genetic ancestry cluster associated with self-reported Caucasian donors. The study aimed to test whether signatures of past pathogen exposure could be identified by cataloging public T cell receptors. The T cell repertoires of roughly 660 subjects were profiled by immunosequencing and related to cytomegalovirus serostatus. A separate validation cohort of about 110 different subjects was used in addition to the roughly 640-subject first cohort. To predict cytomegalovirus infection status, the study combined high-throughput TCR immunosequencing, statistical association of individual TCRs with disease status, and machine learning. In a later analysis, previously published TCR beta repertoires from some 640 donors were re-analyzed and high-resolution HLA genotyping was added so that TCR occurrence patterns could be studied. In the later analysis, no new phenotypic data were used to find candidate immune exposures; instead, reliance was placed on TCR beta sequences and their occurrence across donors. To decide whether each TCR beta V gene segment behaved as functional or pseudogenic, an earlier analysis of some 570 of the donors relied on high-throughput TCR beta sequencing. Donor age, sex, ethnicity and CMV serostatus were compiled together with the repertoire data. A later genetic analysis took genome-wide SNP genotypes for about 60% of the roughly 670 donors and used that subset as a discovery cohort. Every repertoire in the discovery cohort had been generated on one and the same sequencing platform. Class I and class II HLA loci were covered by the typing at four-digit resolution. Typing coverage varied by locus: roughly 629-640 donors for A, B, C, DRB1 and DQB1; approximately 560 for DQA1; around 570 for DPA1; 450 to 480 for DPB1. Roughly 5 DR-DQ haplotypes were handled as single units for association and clustering, since linkage in the cohort was strong. Across approximately 400 genotyped donors of the cohort, an average of about 240,000 unique TCR beta nucleotide sequences per donor were sequenced, and 15% to 20% of those sequences were non-productive. Results and caveats for the whole study, not just this receptor: In a later analysis, HLA-associated TCR beta chains were found to be more clonally expanded and to have lower generation probabilities than equally common non-associated chains. A later analysis reported that several top co-occurrence clusters appeared linked to parvovirus B19, influenza, CMV and Epstein-Barr virus. A few of the identified cytomegalovirus-associated TCR beta chains were confirmed in vitro to be specific for cytomegalovirus antigens. Correlated functional status among segregating V segments might be attributable to linkage disequilibrium, but an unknown experimental factor could not be ruled out. Only TCR beta chains were sequenced in this cohort, and the absence of alpha or paired-chain data limited detectable features. Because HLA typing was unavailable for some donors at each locus, only the typed subset was used in association tests. A later genetic analysis associated a missense DCLRE1C variant with V-gene and J-gene trimming of TCR beta chains, and an independent cohort replicated the association. According to the authors, the approach could potentially be generalized to other disease states and immunological phenotypes. Because counts were too low, under 20 rarely observed V segments, including chromosome 9 orphons, were left out of the earlier analysis of 500 to 750 of the donors. Strong co-occurrence of HLA alleles, especially DR and DQ, made assigning TCR associations to individual alleles difficult. Most TCR sequences were observed very rarely across donors, whereas some public TCRs were present in many individuals. A group of highly shared sequence variants was considered likely to be a technical artifact of the sequencing pipeline. According to a later analysis, most CMV-associated TCR beta chains appeared to be HLA-restricted, and the HLA associations seemed to be driven largely by CMV exposure. Sequencing depth was assumed to be roughly uniform across donors in the presence/absence analyses, though that assumption may not hold. According to a later analysis, TCR association rates differed among HLA loci, with DRB1 alleles showing the most associated TCRs and HLA-C alleles showing the fewest. For the cohort, immune exposure information was limited to CMV serostatus. Cytomegalovirus status was reported to be diagnosed by the classifier with high specificity and sensitivity in both the original and validation cohorts. The 87-base-pair reads could not distinguish some IMGT-functional V segments, including TRBV6-2 and TRBV6-3, so those segments were excluded. In the study, some 160 TCR beta chains were listed as associated with cytomegalovirus. In an earlier analysis of approximately 590 of the donors, most TCR beta V segments appeared in productive rearrangements about 87% or about 30% of the time, broadly matching IMGT annotations. At a false discovery rate of 0.05, a later analysis linked under 20,000 TCR beta sequences to specific HLA alleles. According to a later genetic analysis, donors in an Asian-associated ancestry cluster had fewer N-insertions in productive TCRs than the approximately 650-donor mean. A further reported finding was that TCR beta sequences accurately predicted the HLA-A and HLA-B alleles for most subjects in the first cohort.

In total, more than 500 healthy bone marrow donors made up the cohort. At the time of sampling, all cohort members were nominally healthy, though unrecorded immune exposures were likely present. The donor tested CMV seropositive, placing the donor among the roughly 300 seropositive members of the cohort. Each donor provided a peripheral blood sample, and peripheral blood mononuclear cells were used for TCR beta sequencing. Genomic DNA was extracted from the blood cell samples with the Qiagen DNeasy Blood Extraction Kit. A distance of 15 bases separates the germline ends of V and J, which lose 3 bases and 0 bases respectively. The CDR3 numbers 18 residues from cysteine through phenylalanine. Just CDR3 DNA is preserved here, 54 bases in frame from base 1. From a lookup of the germline V gene, CDR1 and CDR2 are SNHLY and FYNNEI. Libraries were made using the immunoSEQ multiplex PCR assay. A mixture of 60 forward primers for TCR Vbeta segments and 13 reverse primers for TCR Jbeta segments was used in the multiplex PCR. The CDR3 region of rearranged TCR beta genes was amplified from genomic DNA with a multiplex PCR assay. On the Illumina HiSeq System, the amplified TCR beta libraries were sequenced as 87-base-pair reads. As for how the authors treated the data: Across the roughly 670 repertoires, a later analysis counted 80 million or so unique TCR beta chains, roughly 11 million of which were shared by at least two donors. Raw reads were error-corrected and collapsed into unique sequences with a nearest-neighbor algorithm that merged closely related sequences to remove PCR and sequencing errors. Alignment of CDR3 sequences to IMGT reference sequences was used to assign V, D and J gene segments. For a sequence to be retained, a match of at least six nucleotides was required to both a V gene segment and a J gene segment. A rearrangement counted as productive if the CDR3 had no stop codons and remained in frame with V and J, and every other rearrangement counted as non-productive. Following IMGT convention, CDR3 was defined as the stretch from the second conserved V-encoded cysteine up to the conserved J-encoded phenylalanine. The earlier analysis of 500 to 750 of the donors excluded any sequence lacking an unambiguous match to a single V gene segment. An earlier analysis of 500 to 600 of the donors classified V segments as functional when productive rearrangements were above 56.7% and as segregating when the standard deviation between donors was above 5%. A statistical classification framework was built to diagnose cytomegalovirus status from the catalog of TCR beta chain sequences. A later analysis assigned V and J genes by comparing TCR nucleotide sequences with IMGT/GENE-DB human TR gene sequences. In a later analysis, CDR3 sequences and most-parsimonious VDJ recombination scenarios were assigned using the TCRdist pipeline. In a later analysis, every TCR beta chain was defined by the combination of its CDR3 amino acid sequence and its V-gene family, and reads without a unique V-gene family were dropped. In a later analysis, around 650 highly shared, low-generation-probability nucleotide sequences were removed to address suspected cross-contamination and a sequencing artifact. In a later analysis, a clonal expansion index was calculated for each public chain from normalized within-repertoire ranks of inferred template counts. Generation probabilities in a later analysis came from a VDJ recombination model fitted to out-of-frame rearrangements, and those results were checked against IGoR. In a later analysis, TCR-TCR, TCR-HLA and TCR-CMV co-occurrence was scored with hypergeometric tests, and a repertoire-size bias correction was applied to TCR pairs. A later analysis estimated false discovery rates by permuting HLA or CMV assignments 20 times. In a later analysis, co-occurring TCRs were grouped with DBSCAN, and TCRdist sequence similarity was added when clustering was performed within HLA-allele-positive subsets. Co-occurrence clustering excluded repertoires with fewer than 30,000 or more than 120,000 public chains, plus five with anomalous nucleotide sharing. TCRdb mirrors the immuneACCESS table, restricted to in-frame sequences. Some clones are absent from its copies; in checked studies, under half trace to an unresolved V gene, and the reason for the others is unknown. V and J calls and clone size are those listed in that table; D and trimming were worked out from the DNA. This sample has 55,000 to 80,000 clones in its table, and 60% to 75% of those were observed once. The top ten constitute about a fifth of the sample.

This clone has only one observation. What this receptor recognizes is not known. The sample holds no much larger clone one base away, and base qualities are not on file. This receptor chain uses TRBV2 and TRBJ1-6; no confident D gene assignment can be made. The source of this sequence is a man aged 35-49 years in good health and CMV-seropositive. The sample consisted of PBMCs. The DNA sequence is given as TGTGCCAGCAGTGACGAGGGCGGTGCTAGCTCCTATAATTCACCCCTCCACTTT. Translated, this gives CASSDEGGASSYNSPLHF.